A selection of T cell receptor beta chains follows, all from one sample in a study of blood T cells in healthy people across ages. TCRdb reprocessed the 5' RACE reads via MiXCR and lists one record per CDR3 protein. The sample shows some 710,000 distinct CDR3 sequences, 20% to 25% of them seen only once. Specimen: blood. These TCRs come from a man between 65 and 85 years old in good health. The CDR3 runs from the conserved cysteine through the conserved F or W. The D gene is left open where the match is weak. Not every row has a clone size; where given, it reads once, few, many or a size class.

V: TRBV28
J: TRBJ2-3
size: -
D: TRBD2
CDR3: CASRRTSGGPVDTQYF
DNA: TGTGCCAGCAGACGGACTAGCGGGGGTCCCGTAGATACGCAGTATTTT

V: TRBV4-2
J: TRBJ2-3
size: -
D: -
CDR3: CASSQGWVGRGDTDTQYF
DNA: TGTGCCAGCAGCCAAGGTTGGGTAGGACGCGGGGATACAGATACGCAGTATTTT

V: TRBV5-1
J: TRBJ1-2
size: -
D: -
CDR3: CASSPGGSEMYGYTF
DNA: TGCGCCAGCAGCCCGGGAGGCTCAGAAATGTATGGCTACACCTTC

V: TRBV4-1
J: TRBJ1-4
size: few
D: -
CDR3: CASSPGGAIEKLFF
DNA: TGCGCCAGCAGCCCGGGGGGCGCAATTGAAAAACTGTTTTTT

V: TRBV7-9
J: TRBJ2-4
size: few
D: TRBD2
CDR3: CASSSGLAGNIQYF
DNA: TGTGCCAGCAGCTCCGGCCTAGCGGGGAACATTCAGTACTTC

V: TRBV5-1
J: TRBJ2-3
size: -
D: -
CDR3: CARSLKPADDTQYF
DNA: TGCGCCAGAAGCTTAAAACCCGCAGATGATACGCAGTATTTT

V: TRBV2
J: TRBJ2-3
size: -
D: TRBD2
CDR3: CASSGLAGISTDTQYF
DNA: TGTGCCAGCAGTGGCCTAGCGGGAATTAGCACAGATACGCAGTATTTT

V: TRBV6-5
J: TRBJ1-1
size: few
D: TRBD1
CDR3: CASSRGQGEATAFF
DNA: TGTGCCAGCAGCCGGGGACAGGGAGAAGCGACAGCTTTCTTT

V: TRBV10-3
J: TRBJ1-3
size: -
D: -
CDR3: CAISENPSGNTIYF
DNA: TGTGCCATCAGTGAAAACCCCTCTGGAAACACCATATATTTT

V: TRBV6-2/TRBV6-3
J: TRBJ1-2
size: -
D: -
CDR3: CASSYSFEGRVGGYTF
DNA: TGTGCCAGCAGTTACTCGTTCGAAGGTCGAGTAGGTGGCTACACCTTC

V: TRBV10-3
J: TRBJ1-2
size: many
D: -
CDR3: CAISEQSGIFGYTF
DNA: TGTGCCATCAGTGAGCAGTCAGGGATCTTCGGCTACACCTTC

V: TRBV28
J: TRBJ2-1
size: many
D: TRBD1
CDR3: CAGLGQEYF
DNA: TGTGCCGGATTGGGACAGGAGTACTTC

V: TRBV10-3
J: TRBJ2-1
size: -
D: -
CDR3: CAISGWGYNKQFF
DNA: TGTGCCATCAGTGGTTGGGGTTACAATAAGCAGTTCTTC

V: TRBV28
J: TRBJ2-7
size: -
D: TRBD2
CDR3: CASTALAGRYEQYF
DNA: TGTGCCAGCACCGCTCTAGCGGGTCGATACGAGCAGTACTTC

V: TRBV20-1
J: TRBJ2-5
size: -
D: -
CDR3: CSAWTEETQYF
DNA: TGCAGTGCTTGGACGGAAGAGACCCAGTACTTC

V: TRBV7-9
J: TRBJ2-3
size: -
D: TRBD2
CDR3: CASSPLVREKTYTQYF
DNA: TGTGCCAGCAGCCCCCTGGTGCGGGAGAAAACTTATACGCAGTATTTT

V: TRBV9
J: TRBJ2-4
size: few
D: -
CDR3: CASSPSLTKNIQYF
DNA: TGTGCCAGCAGCCCTTCCTTGACCAAAAACATTCAGTACTTC

V: TRBV28
J: TRBJ1-1
size: few
D: -
CDR3: CASTPGQWVEAFF
DNA: TGTGCCAGCACTCCCGGACAGTGGGTTGAAGCTTTCTTT

V: TRBV12-3/TRBV12-4
J: TRBJ2-4
size: few
D: -
CDR3: CASSFAIWKNTQYF
DNA: TGTGCCAGCAGTTTTGCCATCTGGAAAAACACTCAGTACTTC

V: TRBV5-1
J: TRBJ2-7
size: -
D: -
CDR3: CASSLRTRSSYEQYF
DNA: TGCGCCAGCAGCTTGAGGACAAGGAGCTCCTACGAGCAGTACTTC

V: TRBV29-1
J: TRBJ2-5
size: few
D: -
CDR3: CSVGRTGIGYQETQYF
DNA: TGCAGCGTTGGAAGAACAGGGATAGGGTACCAAGAGACCCAGTACTTC

V: TRBV12-3/TRBV12-4
J: TRBJ2-1
size: -
D: -
CDR3: CASRLPLDDEQFF
DNA: TGTGCCAGCAGGCTCCCACTAGACGATGAGCAGTTCTTC

V: TRBV7-9
J: TRBJ2-3
size: few
D: TRBD2
CDR3: CASSLRSSGGARDTQYF
DNA: TGTGCCAGCAGCTTAAGGTCTAGCGGGGGGGCCCGGGATACGCAGTATTTT

V: TRBV7-2
J: TRBJ2-7
size: few
D: -
CDR3: CASSFRSTRGEQYF
DNA: TGTGCCAGCAGCTTCCGCTCGACCCGGGGGGAGCAGTACTTC

V: TRBV12-3/TRBV12-4
J: TRBJ2-2
size: -
D: -
CDR3: CASSWDTYTGELFF
DNA: TGTGCCAGCAGTTGGGACACCTACACCGGGGAGCTGTTTTTT

V: TRBV18
J: TRBJ1-4
size: -
D: -
CDR3: CASSPGGAGGEKLFF
DNA: TGTGCCAGCTCACCGGGAGGAGCCGGCGGGGAAAAACTGTTTTTT

V: TRBV20-1
J: TRBJ2-1
size: once
D: -
CDR3: CSAGRGVYEQFF
DNA: TGCAGTGCCGGTCGGGGTGTCTATGAGCAGTTCTTC

V: TRBV6-6
J: TRBJ2-5
size: -
D: TRBD1
CDR3: CASTGATETQYF
DNA: TGTGCCAGTACAGGGGCCACAGAGACCCAGTACTTC

V: TRBV4-1
J: TRBJ2-2
size: -
D: -
CDR3: CASSRDLTEGGELFF
DNA: TGCGCCAGCAGCCGGGACCTCACTGAGGGCGGGGAGCTGTTTTTT

V: TRBV9
J: TRBJ2-5
size: -
D: TRBD2
CDR3: CASSVSEVGGATQYF
DNA: TGTGCCAGCAGCGTATCCGAGGTGGGAGGGGCGACCCAGTACTTC

V: TRBV19
J: TRBJ1-2
size: -
D: -
CDR3: CASSPASYYGYTF
DNA: TGTGCCAGTAGTCCAGCAAGTTACTATGGCTACACCTTC

V: TRBV12-3/TRBV12-4
J: TRBJ1-2
size: -
D: TRBD1
CDR3: CASSSRGQGAYGYTF
DNA: TGTGCCAGCAGTTCTCGGGGACAGGGGGCTTATGGCTACACCTTC

V: TRBV21-1
J: TRBJ2-4
size: -
D: -
CDR3: CASSKGRTVIQYF
DNA: TGTGCCAGCAGCAAAGGTCGGACGGTCATTCAGTACTTC

V: TRBV5-1
J: TRBJ2-1
size: -
D: -
CDR3: CASSILSENNEQFF
DNA: TGCGCCAGCAGCATATTAAGCGAGAACAATGAGCAGTTCTTC

V: TRBV5-1
J: TRBJ1-3
size: few
D: -
CDR3: CASSLDGERGNTIYF
DNA: TGCGCCAGCAGCTTGGATGGGGAACGTGGAAACACCATATATTTT

V: TRBV20-1
J: TRBJ1-4
size: few
D: -
CDR3: CSASKVEKLFF
DNA: TGCAGTGCTAGTAAGGTTGAAAAACTGTTTTTT

V: TRBV20-1
J: TRBJ2-5
size: -
D: -
CDR3: CSALTGEGETQYF
DNA: TGCAGTGCTTTGACAGGGGAGGGGGAGACCCAGTACTTC

V: TRBV6-5
J: TRBJ2-5
size: -
D: TRBD2
CDR3: CASNQLAGKQETQYF
DNA: TGTGCCAGCAACCAACTAGCGGGCAAACAAGAGACCCAGTACTTC

V: TRBV5-1
J: TRBJ2-3
size: -
D: TRBD2
CDR3: CASSYYRTSGSSTDTQYF
DNA: TGCGCCAGCAGCTACTACCGGACTAGCGGGAGTAGCACAGATACGCAGTATTTT

V: TRBV4-1
J: TRBJ2-3
size: many
D: -
CDR3: CASSQDPGALHTQYF
DNA: TGCGCCAGCAGCCAAGATCCCGGGGCCCTGCATACGCAGTATTTT

V: TRBV12-3/TRBV12-4
J: TRBJ1-4
size: few
D: -
CDR3: CASSPRVANEKLFF
DNA: TGTGCCAGCAGCCCAAGGGTTGCTAATGAAAAACTGTTTTTT

V: TRBV5-4
J: TRBJ2-1
size: few
D: -
CDR3: CASSLGTELTEQFF
DNA: TGTGCCAGCAGCTTGGGGACAGAATTAACTGAGCAGTTCTTC

V: TRBV6-5
J: TRBJ1-2
size: few
D: -
CDR3: CASSYSTSYGYTF
DNA: TGTGCCAGCAGTTACTCGACAAGCTATGGCTACACCTTC

V: TRBV9
J: TRBJ1-4
size: few
D: TRBD1
CDR3: CASSARGTGAATNEKLFF
DNA: TGTGCCAGCAGCGCCCGGGGGACAGGGGCCGCAACTAATGAAAAACTGTTCTTT